Listed below are T cell receptor beta chains from one sample, sequenced in a study of blood T cell repertoires in COVID-19. Clones were read by immunoSEQ multiplex PCR, and TCRdb kept only the in-frame ones, dropping some. The data show some 370,000 clones, around 92% seen once. Sequences were obtained from peripheral blood. The receptors were gathered from a man aged 35-49 years with acute or convalescent COVID-19. Each CDR3 is given with its conserved first and last residue. The D gene is left open where the match is weak. Expanded clones are given a class, and other clones once, few, many or no size at all.

size | D | J | V | CDR3 | DNA
. | . | TRBJ2-7 | TRBV3-1/TRBV3-2 | CASSQSSSDYEQYF | TGTGCCAGCAGCCAATCCTCTAGCGACTACGAGCAGTACTTC
. | TRBD1 | TRBJ2-7 | TRBV6-5 | CASRPRQGRWYEQYF | TGTGCCAGCAGGCCCAGACAGGGAAGATGGTACGAGCAGTACTTC
. | . | TRBJ2-1 | TRBV6-2/TRBV6-3 | CASSYLLRDSEQFF | TGTGCCAGCAGTTACTTGTTAAGGGACTCTGAGCAGTTCTTC
few | . | TRBJ2-2 | TRBV18 | CASSPEVAQITGELFF | TGTGCCAGCTCACCAGAGGTAGCCCAGATTACCGGGGAGCTGTTTTTT
once | . | TRBJ1-1 | TRBV18 | CASSPPGGLRTEAFF | TGTGCCAGCTCACCACCGGGAGGGTTGAGGACTGAAGCTTTCTTT
. | TRBD1 | TRBJ1-2 | TRBV2 | CASSENRDRGYGYTF | TGTGCCAGCAGTGAAAACCGGGACAGGGGCTATGGCTACACCTTC
. | TRBD1 | TRBJ2-6 | TRBV7-9 | CASSHITGTGDRRANVLTF | TGTGCCAGCAGTCACATTACCGGGACAGGGGACAGGAGGGCCAACGTCCTGACTTTC
. | TRBD1 | TRBJ2-2 | TRBV10-3 | CAISSGQGITGELFF | TGTGCCATCAGTTCGGGACAGGGGATCACCGGGGAGCTGTTTTTT
. | TRBD1 | TRBJ1-2 | TRBV5-1 | CASSRRTGAAFGPGYTF | TGCGCCAGCAGCAGGAGGACAGGGGCGGCTTTCGGTCCTGGCTACACCTTC
once | TRBD1 | TRBJ1-2 | TRBV9 | CASSVVPGQNYGYTF | TGTGCCAGCAGCGTAGTTCCGGGACAGAACTATGGCTACACCTTC
. | . | TRBJ1-2 | TRBV27 | CASSLSGGRVNGYTF | TGTGCCAGCAGTTTATCGGGCGGCAGGGTTAATGGCTACACCTTC
. | . | TRBJ1-1 | TRBV7-9 | CASSVGYAEAFF | TGTGCCAGCAGCGTCGGGTACGCTGAAGCTTTCTTT
few | . | TRBJ1-6 | TRBV11-1 | CASSLGRERNSPLHF | TGTGCCAGCAGCTTAGGGCGGGAGAGGAATTCACCCCTCCACTTT